Below, 5 T cell receptor beta chains from the same sample are listed, as sequenced in a study of identifying expanded T cells in peripheral blood. Clones were sequenced by immunoSEQ multiplex PCR, and TCRdb holds only the in-frame ones, with some missing. The sample lists 100,000 to 150,000 clones, around 84% occurring once. Material: blood. These receptors came from a person aged 18-69 years in good health.

The J gene is TRBJ2-5, the V gene TRBV4-2, with 12 positions matching TRBD2. The CDR3 totals 17 residues. Germline V gene lookup returns CDR1 LGHNA and CDR2 YNFKEQ. Trimming took 1 base from V and 4 from J; bases not matched to a gene: 7. The CDR3 DNA reads TGTGCCAGCAGCCAAGGGGAGGGACTAGCGGGCGGAGAGACCCAGTACTTC. Residues: CASSQGEGLAGGETQYF.

The V gene is TRBV2, the J gene TRBJ2-2, with a tentative D call TRBD1 (5 bases). V gave up 0 bases and J gave up 4 bases, with 12 bases separating them. CDR3 length: 16 residues. The germline gives CDR1 SNHLY, CDR2 FYNNEI. CDR3 in amino acids: CASSEASRASTGELFF. CDR3 sequence (DNA): TGTGCCAGCAGTGAAGCGTCCAGGGCTTCCACCGGGGAGCTGTTTTTT.

The sample holds a few counts of this clone. CDR3 in DNA: TGTGCCAGTAGTACTAGAACACAGGGGAAGGAGCAGTACTTC. It codes for CASSTRTQGKEQYF. The V call is TRBV19, the J call TRBJ2-7, with 7 bases that match TRBD1. J gave up 7 bases and V 4 bases, and 10 bases lay outside the gene matches. The CDR3 has 14 residues. From germline, CDR1 is LNHDA and CDR2 SQIVND (reference sequence).

CDR3 amino acids: CASSYQAGLGEQYF. The DNA of the CDR3 is TGTGCCAGCAGTTACCAGGCAGGACTGGGGGAGCAGTACTTC. The chain couples TRBV6-5 to TRBJ2-7; D may be TRBD2 (5 bases). Trimming shortened V by 2 bases and J by 7 bases, and 15 bases separated the two germline ends. The germline V gene encodes CDR1 MNHEY and CDR2 SVGAGI. This CDR3 contains 14 residues.

The V and J genes are TRBV7-9 and TRBJ1-1; no reliable D call. Trimming took off 1 base at V and 1 base at J, with 13 bases between the two ends. This CDR3 contains 16 residues. CDR1 is SEHNR, CDR2 FQNEAQ, per germline (reference sequence). The CDR3 sequence is CASSLGEGRRNTEAFF. CDR3 sequence (DNA): TGTGCCAGCAGCTTAGGGGAAGGGAGACGGAACACTGAAGCTTTCTTT.